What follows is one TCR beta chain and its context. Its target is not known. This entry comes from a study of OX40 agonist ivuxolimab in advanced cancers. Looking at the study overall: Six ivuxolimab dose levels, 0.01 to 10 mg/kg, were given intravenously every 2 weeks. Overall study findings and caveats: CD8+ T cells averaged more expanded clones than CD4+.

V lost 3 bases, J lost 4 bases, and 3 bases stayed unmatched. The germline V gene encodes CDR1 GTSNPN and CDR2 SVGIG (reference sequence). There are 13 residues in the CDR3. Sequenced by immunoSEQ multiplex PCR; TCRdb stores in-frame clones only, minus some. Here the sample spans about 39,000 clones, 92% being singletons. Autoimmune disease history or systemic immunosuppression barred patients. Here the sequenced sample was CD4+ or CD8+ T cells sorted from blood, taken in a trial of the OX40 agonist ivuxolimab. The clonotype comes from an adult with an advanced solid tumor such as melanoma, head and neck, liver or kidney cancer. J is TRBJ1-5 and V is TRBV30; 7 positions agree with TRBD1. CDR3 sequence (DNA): TGTGCCTGGAGCTACAGGGGAAATCAGCCCCAGCATTTT. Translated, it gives CAWSYRGNQPQHF. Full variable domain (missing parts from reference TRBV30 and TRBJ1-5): SQTIHQWPATLVQPVGSPLSLECTVEGTSNPNLYWYRQAAGRGLQLLFYSVGIGQISSEVPQNLSASRPQDRQFILSSKKLLLSDSGFYLCAWSYRGNQPQHFGDGTRLSIL.